Shown below are 10 T cell receptor beta chains from a single sample sequenced in a study of cytomegalovirus exposure and HLA in healthy donors. The PCR contained 60 Vbeta and 13 Jbeta primers. The repertoire was sequenced with immunoSEQ multiplex PCR; TCRdb's copy has only in-frame clones and lacks some. The sample has about 160,000 clones, about three quarters seen once. The sample was PBMCs. The receptors here all came from a man between 18 and 35 years old in good health and CMV-seropositive.

This chain connects TRBV6-1 to TRBJ1-5; D uncertain. V was clipped by 7 bases and J by 0 bases, with 7 bases between them. In germline, CDR1 is MNHNS, CDR2 SASEGT. This CDR3 spans 13 amino acids. CDR3 nucleotides: TGTGCCAGCACTTTAAATAGCAATCAGCCCCAGCATTTT. As protein: CASTLNSNQPQHF.

V is TRBV6-1 and J is TRBJ2-7; D is possibly TRBD2 (5 bases). Trimming removed 3 bases from V and 4 bases from J, with 19 bases in between. The germline gives CDR1 MNHNS, CDR2 SASEGT. The CDR3 is made up of 16 amino acids. CDR3 region: CASSDGRPSPFYEQYV. The DNA of the CDR3 is TGTGCCAGCAGTGATGGGAGACCGTCCCCTTTTTACGAGCAGTACGTC.

The chain carries TRBV18 and TRBJ2-7; 7 positions match TRBD2. Trimming cost V 0 bases and J 6 bases; bases outside gene matches: 2. Germline V gene data show CDR1 as KGHSH and CDR2 as LQKENI. The CDR3 is made up of 13 amino acids. In nucleotides, the CDR3 is TGTGCCAGCTCACCACCGGGAGGGAGCGAGCAGTACGTC. Its protein product is CASSPPGGSEQYV.

The J gene is TRBJ1-5, the V gene TRBV4-1, with 7 nucleotides matching TRBD1. With V trimmed by 0 bases and J by 5 bases, 7 bases remained unmatched. Germline CDR1 is MGHRA and CDR2 is YSYEKL. The CDR3 covers 16 residues. CDR3 nucleotides: TGCGCCAGCAGCCAAGACGGGATGACAGGGTATCAGCCCCAGCATTTT. The encoded protein is CASSQDGMTGYQPQHF.

The chain uses TRBV7-6 and TRBJ1-1, with 10 bases matching TRBD1. CDR3 size: 15 residues. J lost 5 bases, V lost 5 bases, and 8 bases had no gene match. Germline V gives CDR1 SGHVS, CDR2 FNYEAQ. CDR3 sequence reads: CASSPTGQGYTEAFF. Written as DNA, the CDR3 is TGTGCCAGCAGCCCGACGGGACAGGGGTATACTGAAGCTTTCTTT.

The chain uses TRBV5-1 and TRBJ2-1, with 9 bases lining up with TRBD2. Germline V gene lookup returns CDR1 SGHRS and CDR2 YFSETQ. This CDR3 spans 16 amino acids. The junction had 8 bases not matched to a gene; V was cut back by 1 base and J by 6 bases. CDR3: CASSLRAGGPGNEQFF. In nucleotides, the CDR3 is TGCGCCAGCAGCTTGCGCGCGGGGGGGCCAGGCAATGAGCAGTTCTTC.

The V gene is TRBV18, the J gene TRBJ1-2; the D is unclear. Trimming shortened V by 2 bases and J by 0 bases, and 10 bases separated the two germline ends. CDR3 length: 15 residues. Germline CDR1 reads KGHSH; CDR2 reads LQKENI. CDR3 amino acids: CASSPRSRANYGYTF. Here the CDR3 DNA reads TGTGCCAGCTCACCAAGGAGCAGAGCTAACTATGGCTACACCTTC.

V is TRBV28 and J is TRBJ1-1; D may be TRBD1 (6 bases). Looked up from germline, CDR1 is MDHEN and CDR2 is SYDVKM. The CDR3 has 13 residues. Trimming stripped 5 bases from V and 4 bases from J, with 11 bases between. The CDR3 reads CASSVGAPTEAFF. CDR3 sequence (DNA): TGTGCCAGCAGTGTGGGGGCGCCCACTGAAGCTTTCTTT. Looking up the rest from reference TRBV28 and TRBJ1-1 gives the full variable domain: DVKVTQSSRYLVKRTGEKVFLECVQDMDHENMFWYRQDPGLGLRLIYFSYDVKMKEKGDIPEGYSVSREKKERFSLILESASTNQTSMYLCASSVGAPTEAFFGQGTRLTVV.

This chain joins TRBV5-4 and TRBJ2-7, with 9 positions matching TRBD1. The V segment lost 4 bases and the J segment 6 bases; nucleotides outside the gene matches: 11. The length of the CDR3 is 15 residues. Germline values: CDR1 SGHNT, CDR2 YYREEE (reference sequence). Here the CDR3 reads CASSRPGQGASEQYV. The CDR3 DNA sequence: TGTGCCAGCAGCAGACCGGGACAGGGTGCTAGCGAGCAGTACGTC.

The chain joins TRBV9 to TRBJ2-7; 7 bases align to TRBD2. This CDR3 is built from 18 residues. Germline-derived CDR1 and CDR2 are SGDLS and YYNGEE. The junction had 18 bases not matched to a gene; V was cut back by 4 bases and J by 2 bases. CDR3 coding DNA: TGTGCCAGCAGCCTTCCCCTGGCGGCGGGAGAAATACCCTACGAGCAGTACGTC. Protein sequence: CASSLPLAAGEIPYEQYV.